This TCR beta chain was identified during a study of cytomegalovirus exposure and HLA in healthy donors. Study background: Among the 300 to 450 genotyped donors, 65% to 85% were placed in the Caucasian-associated ancestry cluster.

Primers: 60 Vbeta forward and 13 Jbeta reverse. This table comes from immunoSEQ multiplex PCR, and its TCRdb copy is limited to in-frame clones, with some not included. The sample contains about 130,000 clones, roughly 70% of which appear only once. Germline loops: CDR1 KGHSH, CDR2 LQKENI. The CDR3 runs to 16 residues. V gave up 2 bases and J gave up 4 bases, with 18 bases separating them. The chain couples TRBV18 to TRBJ2-7; D perhaps matches TRBD1 (6 bases). The origin of this receptor is a woman aged 60-75 years in good health and CMV-seropositive. Material: PBMCs. This CDR3 reads CASSPVRLDRPYEQYF. DNA for the CDR3: TGTGCCAGCTCACCAGTAAGGTTGGACAGACCTTACGAGCAGTACTTC.